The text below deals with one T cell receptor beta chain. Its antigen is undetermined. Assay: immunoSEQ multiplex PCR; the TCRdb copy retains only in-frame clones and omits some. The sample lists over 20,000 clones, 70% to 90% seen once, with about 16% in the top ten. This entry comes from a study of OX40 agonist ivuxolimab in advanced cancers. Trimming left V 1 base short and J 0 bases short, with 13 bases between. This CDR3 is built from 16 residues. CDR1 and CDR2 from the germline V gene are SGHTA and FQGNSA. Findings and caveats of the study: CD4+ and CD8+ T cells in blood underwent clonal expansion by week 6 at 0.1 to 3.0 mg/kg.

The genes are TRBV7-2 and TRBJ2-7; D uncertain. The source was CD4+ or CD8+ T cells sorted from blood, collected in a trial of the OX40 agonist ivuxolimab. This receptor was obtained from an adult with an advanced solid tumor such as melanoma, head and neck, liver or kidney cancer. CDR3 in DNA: TGTGCCAGCAGCTTAGAGTCGGCCGGTTCCTCCTACGAGCAGTACTTC. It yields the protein CASSLESAGSSYEQYF.